The entry below describes one T cell receptor (beta chain). The antigen is undetermined. Single viable CD3+CD4+CD8-CD45RO+ cells were sorted as the memory CD4+ T cells. The data are from a study of memory CD4+ T cells and cytomegalovirus serostatus. Whole-study findings and limits: The CMV-associated TCR signature appears largely within the CD4+ memory repertoire.

After removal of 2 bases from V and 8 bases from J, the junction contained 12 bases not matched to a gene. Germline lookup yields CDR1 SGHNT and CDR2 YYREEE (reference sequence). The CDR3 loop spans 16 amino acids. Profiled with immunoSEQ multiplex PCR; TCRdb holds only in-frame clones, not every one. Of 50,000 or so clones in the sample, 82% were seen once. This TCR was sampled from an adult in good health and CMV-seronegative. The specimen sequenced was memory CD4+ T cells from blood. The rearrangement joins TRBV5-4 to TRBJ1-2; 10 positions agree with TRBD1. The CDR3 coding sequence is TGTGCCAGCAGCTTACCCGGGACAGGGGATACATGGGGCTACACCTTC. It is translated as CASSLPGTGDTWGYTF.